Detailed here is one TCR beta chain. This sample stems from a study of blood T cell repertoires in COVID-19. Study context: Collection of acute and convalescent COVID-19 samples took place in the United States, Italy and Spain.

Assay used: immunoSEQ multiplex PCR; TCRdb lists only in-frame clones, some missing. The sample holds a few hundred thousand clones, roughly 89% seen once. This CDR3 has 14 amino acids. Germline V gene lookup returns CDR1 ENHRY and CDR2 SYGVKD. V dropped 9 bases and J dropped 1; count of bases not matched to a gene: 7. The clonotype was recovered from a woman between 45 and 65 years old who had recovered from COVID-19. The chain combines TRBV10-3 with TRBJ1-1, with 8 bases fitting TRBD1. The sequenced sample was PBMCs or T cells enriched from blood (not recorded which). The CDR3 region has the DNA TGTGCCATATCGGTGCAGGGGGCGAACACTGAAGCTTTCTTT. Protein: CAISVQGANTEAFF.